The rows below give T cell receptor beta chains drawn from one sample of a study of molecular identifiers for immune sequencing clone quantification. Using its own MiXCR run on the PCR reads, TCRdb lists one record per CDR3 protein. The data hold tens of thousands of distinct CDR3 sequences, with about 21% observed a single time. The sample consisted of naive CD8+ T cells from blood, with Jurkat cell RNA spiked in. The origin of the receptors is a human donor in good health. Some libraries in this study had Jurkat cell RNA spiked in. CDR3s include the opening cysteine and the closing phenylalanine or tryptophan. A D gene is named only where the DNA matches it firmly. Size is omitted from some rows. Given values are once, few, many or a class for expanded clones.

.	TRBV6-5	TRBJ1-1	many	CASSANGEATEAFF	TGTGCCAGCAGTGCCAACGGTGAGGCCACTGAAGCTTTCTTT
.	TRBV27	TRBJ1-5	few	CASSLWGYSNQPQHF	TGTGCCAGCAGTTTATGGGGGTATAGCAATCAGCCCCAGCATTTT
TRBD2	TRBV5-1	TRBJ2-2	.	CASSFGSRGGHTGELFF	TGCGCCAGCAGCTTCGGGTCACGGGGGGGCCACACCGGGGAGCTGTTTTTT
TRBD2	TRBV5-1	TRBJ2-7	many	CASSLARGLAGYEQYF	TGCGCCAGCAGCTTGGCCAGGGGACTAGCGGGGTACGAGCAGTACTTC
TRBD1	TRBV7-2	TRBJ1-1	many	CASRISDRPNTEAFF	TGTGCCAGCAGAATCTCGGACAGGCCTAACACTGAAGCTTTCTTT
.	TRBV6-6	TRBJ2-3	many	CASSYLLVDTQYF	TGTGCCAGCAGTTACCTCCTAGTAGATACGCAGTATTTT
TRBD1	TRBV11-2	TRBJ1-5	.	CASSDGTAGKGNQPQHF	TGTGCCAGCAGCGATGGGACAGCCGGGAAGGGCAATCAGCCCCAGCATTTT
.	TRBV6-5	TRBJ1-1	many	CASSYSSRGEAFF	TGTGCCAGCAGTTACTCGAGCAGGGGTGAAGCTTTCTTT
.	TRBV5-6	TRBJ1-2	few	CASSFSNPSNYGYTF	TGTGCCAGCAGCTTCTCGAACCCCTCTAACTATGGCTACACCTTC
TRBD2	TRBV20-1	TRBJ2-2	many	CSARRAGEMGTGELFF	TGCAGTGCTAGGAGAGCGGGAGAGATGGGCACCGGGGAGCTGTTTTTT
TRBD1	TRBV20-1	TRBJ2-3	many	CSALDRASTDTQYF	TGCAGTGCTCTAGACAGGGCGAGCACAGATACGCAGTATTTT
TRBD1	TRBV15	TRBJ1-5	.	CATSSGYGTGQNGQPQHF	TGTGCCACCAGCAGTGGATATGGGACAGGGCAAAACGGTCAGCCCCAGCATTTT
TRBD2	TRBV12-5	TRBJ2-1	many	CASAGGGGRSNEQFF	TGTGCTAGTGCCGGAGGCGGCGGGAGAAGCAATGAGCAGTTCTTC
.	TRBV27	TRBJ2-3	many	CASSLVGGRGTDTQYF	TGTGCCAGCAGTTTGGTAGGGGGGCGCGGGACAGATACGCAGTATTTT
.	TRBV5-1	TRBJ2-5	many	CASSLVSGGQETQYF	TGCGCCAGCAGCTTGGTATCCGGGGGCCAAGAGACCCAGTACTTC
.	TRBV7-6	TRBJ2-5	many	CASSLLESETQYF	TGTGCCAGCAGCTTACTGGAGTCGGAGACCCAGTACTTC
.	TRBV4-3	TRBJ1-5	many	CASSQGPDTSNQPQHF	TGCGCCAGCAGCCAAGGACCCGACACCAGCAATCAGCCCCAGCATTTT
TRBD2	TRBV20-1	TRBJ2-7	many	CSARDPETSEYEQYF	TGCAGTGCTAGAGATCCCGAGACTAGCGAGTACGAGCAGTACTTC
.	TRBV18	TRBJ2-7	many	CASSFRDIRYF	TGTGCCAGCTCATTCAGGGACATCAGGTACTTC
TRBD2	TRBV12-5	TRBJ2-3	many	CASGLGTSETDTQYF	TGTGCTAGTGGCCTCGGGACTAGCGAGACAGATACGCAGTATTTT
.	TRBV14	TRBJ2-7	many	CASSQEYSPYEQYF	TGTGCCAGCAGCCAAGAGTACAGCCCGTACGAGCAGTACTTC
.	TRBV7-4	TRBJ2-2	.	CARSSGELFF	TGTGCCAGAAGCTCGGGGGAGCTGTTTTTT
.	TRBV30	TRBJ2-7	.	CAWGPGTVSYEQYF	TGTGCCTGGGGACCCGGGACGGTATCCTACGAGCAGTACTTC
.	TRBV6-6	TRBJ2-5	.	CASSLWTDKETQYF	TGTGCCAGCAGCCTCTGGACGGACAAAGAGACCCAGTACTTC
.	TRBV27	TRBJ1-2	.	CASSLSGGWVGYTF	TGTGCCAGCAGTTTATCAGGGGGTTGGGTTGGCTACACCTTC
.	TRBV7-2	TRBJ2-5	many	CASSLVATYEETQYF	TGTGCCAGCAGCTTAGTAGCGACCTATGAAGAGACCCAGTACTTC
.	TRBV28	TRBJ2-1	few	CASSFRGTANEQFF	TGTGCCAGCAGTTTTAGAGGGACTGCGAATGAGCAGTTCTTC
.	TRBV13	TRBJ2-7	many	CASSFRSFQRVVGYEQYF	TGTGCCAGCAGCTTCCGTTCCTTCCAGCGGGTGGTGGGCTACGAGCAGTACTTC
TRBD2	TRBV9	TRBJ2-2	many	CASSVATSGSRPNTGELFF	TGTGCCAGCAGCGTAGCTACTAGCGGGAGCCGACCGAACACCGGGGAGCTGTTTTTT
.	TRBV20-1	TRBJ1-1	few	CSARGEGGVNTEAFF	TGCAGTGCTAGAGGGGAAGGGGGGGTGAACACTGAAGCTTTCTTT
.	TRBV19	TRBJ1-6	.	CASNQGTNSPLRF	TGTGCCAGTAATCAGGGTACCAATTCACCCCTCCGCTTT
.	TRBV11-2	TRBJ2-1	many	CASSLGAPYNEQFF	TGTGCCAGCAGCTTAGGTGCTCCGTACAATGAGCAGTTCTTC
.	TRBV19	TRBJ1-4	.	CASSTTASRNEKLFF	TGTGCCAGTAGTACCACGGCATCACGTAATGAAAAACTGTTTTTT
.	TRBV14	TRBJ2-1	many	CASSQGWGVSYNEQFF	TGTGCCAGCAGCCAAGGGTGGGGAGTCTCCTACAATGAGCAGTTCTTC
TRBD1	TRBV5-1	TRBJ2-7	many	CASSPGQGDEQYF	TGCGCCAGCAGCCCCGGACAGGGCGACGAGCAGTACTTC
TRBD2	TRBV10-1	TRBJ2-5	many	CASSEGLAEQETQYF	TGCGCCAGCAGTGAGGGACTAGCGGAGCAAGAGACCCAGTACTTC
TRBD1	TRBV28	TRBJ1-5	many	CASSLGQGGTSFARPQHF	TGTGCCAGCAGTTTAGGGCAGGGGGGAACCTCGTTTGCTCGGCCCCAGCATTTT
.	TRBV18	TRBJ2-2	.	CASSPALQTHRELSF	TGTGCCAGCTCACCTGCCCTTCAAACGCACAGGGAGCTGTCTTTT
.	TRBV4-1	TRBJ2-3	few	CASSLDTTSTDTQYF	TGCGCCAGCAGCCTGGACACAACTAGCACAGATACGCAGTATTTT
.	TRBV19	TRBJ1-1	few	CASTPGRVAEAFF	TGTGCCAGTACCCCTGGGAGGGTGGCTGAAGCTTTCTTT
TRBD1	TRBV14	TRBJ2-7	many	CASSHWSGQGAYEQYF	TGTGCCAGCAGCCATTGGTCGGGACAGGGGGCTTACGAGCAGTACTTC
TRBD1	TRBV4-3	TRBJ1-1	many	CASSQDRGQGTEAFF	TGCGCCAGCAGCCAGGACAGGGGGCAGGGAACTGAAGCTTTCTTT